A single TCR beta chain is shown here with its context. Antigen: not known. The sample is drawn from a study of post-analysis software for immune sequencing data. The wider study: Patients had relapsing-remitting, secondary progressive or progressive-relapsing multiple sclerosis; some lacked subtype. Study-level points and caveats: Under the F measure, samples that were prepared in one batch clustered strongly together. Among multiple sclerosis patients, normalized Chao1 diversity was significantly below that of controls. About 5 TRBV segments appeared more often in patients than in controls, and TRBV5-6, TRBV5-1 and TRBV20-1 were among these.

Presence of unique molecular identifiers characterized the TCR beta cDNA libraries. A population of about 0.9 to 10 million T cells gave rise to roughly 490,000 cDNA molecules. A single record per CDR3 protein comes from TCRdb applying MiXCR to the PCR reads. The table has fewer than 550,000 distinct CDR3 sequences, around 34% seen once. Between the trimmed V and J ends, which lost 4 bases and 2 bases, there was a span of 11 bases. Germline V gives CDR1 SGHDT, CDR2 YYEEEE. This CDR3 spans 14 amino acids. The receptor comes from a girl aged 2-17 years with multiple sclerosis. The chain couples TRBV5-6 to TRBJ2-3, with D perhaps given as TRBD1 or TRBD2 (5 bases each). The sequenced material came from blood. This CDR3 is CASSTGDPTDTQYF. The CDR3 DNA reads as TGTGCCAGCAGCACCGGGGACCCCACAGATACGCAGTATTTT.